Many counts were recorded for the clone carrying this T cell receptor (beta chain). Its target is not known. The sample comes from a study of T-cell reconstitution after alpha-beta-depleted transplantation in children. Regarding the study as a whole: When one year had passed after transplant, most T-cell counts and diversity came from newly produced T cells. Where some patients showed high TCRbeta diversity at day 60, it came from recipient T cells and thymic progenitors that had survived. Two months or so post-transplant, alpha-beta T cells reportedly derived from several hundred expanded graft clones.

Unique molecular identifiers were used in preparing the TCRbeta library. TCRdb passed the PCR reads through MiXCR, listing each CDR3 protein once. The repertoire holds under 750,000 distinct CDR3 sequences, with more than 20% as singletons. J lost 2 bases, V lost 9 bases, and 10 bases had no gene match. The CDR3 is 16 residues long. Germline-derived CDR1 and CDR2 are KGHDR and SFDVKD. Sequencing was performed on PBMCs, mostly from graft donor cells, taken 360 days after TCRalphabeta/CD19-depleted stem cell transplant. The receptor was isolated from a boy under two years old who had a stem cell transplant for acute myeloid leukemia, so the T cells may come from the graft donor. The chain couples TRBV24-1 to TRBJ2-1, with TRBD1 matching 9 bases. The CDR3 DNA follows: TGTGCCACCGGGGGTCGGAGGGACAGGGCCTACAATGAGCAGTTCTTC. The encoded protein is CATGGRRDRAYNEQFF.